The text below deals with one T cell receptor beta chain. The study enrolled healthy HIV-negative adults without recent acute infections or vaccinations as donors. The assay ran at deep level. Sequenced by immunoSEQ multiplex PCR; TCRdb stores in-frame clones only, minus some. The sample records fewer than 850,000 clones, roughly 70% being singletons. The data belong to a study of shared clonotypes between healthy human individuals. Study details: CD4 naive and CD4 memory each took three plates per donor, while CD8 naive took two and CD8 memory one.

The CDR3 sequence is 14 residues long. V shed 6 bases and J shed 6 bases, with 16 bases lying between them. Looked up from germline, CDR1 is SNHLY and CDR2 is FYNNEI. The rearrangement links TRBV2 to TRBJ2-3; possible D gene TRBD1, 5 bases. Sequencing used memory CD4+ T cells sorted from blood. Subset in this sample: CD45RA-negative fraction. The clonotype was recovered from a woman in her twenties or thirties in good health. CDR3 in amino acids: CASRYQGVRDTQYF. CDR3 coding DNA: TGTGCCAGCAGATATCAAGGGGTGCGGGATACGCAGTATTTT.